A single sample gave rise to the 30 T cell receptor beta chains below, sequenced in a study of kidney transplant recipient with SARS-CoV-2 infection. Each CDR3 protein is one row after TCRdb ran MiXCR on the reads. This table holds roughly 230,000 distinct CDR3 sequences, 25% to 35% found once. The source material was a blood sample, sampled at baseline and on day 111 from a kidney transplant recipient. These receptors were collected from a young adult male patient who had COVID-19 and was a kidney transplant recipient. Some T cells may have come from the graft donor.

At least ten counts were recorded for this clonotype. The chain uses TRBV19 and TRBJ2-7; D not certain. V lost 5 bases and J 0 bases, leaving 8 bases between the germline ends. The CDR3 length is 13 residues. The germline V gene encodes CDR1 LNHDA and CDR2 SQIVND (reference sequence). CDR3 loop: CASSRSPSYEQYF. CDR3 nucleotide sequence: TGTGCCAGTAGTCGTTCCCCCTCCTACGAGCAGTACTTC. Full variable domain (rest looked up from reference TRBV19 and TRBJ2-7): DGGITQSPKYLFRKEGQNVTLSCEQNLNHDAMYWYRQDPGQGLRLIYYSQIVNDFQKGDIAEGYSVSREKKESFPLTVTSAQKNPTAFYLCASSRSPSYEQYFGPGTRLTVT.

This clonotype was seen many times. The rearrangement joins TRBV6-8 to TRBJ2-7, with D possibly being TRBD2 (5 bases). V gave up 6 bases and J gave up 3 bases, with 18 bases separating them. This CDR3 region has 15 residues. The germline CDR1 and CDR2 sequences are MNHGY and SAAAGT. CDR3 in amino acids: CASRSTLAPGYEQYF. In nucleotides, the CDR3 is TGTGCCAGCAGGTCAACATTAGCGCCAGGCTACGAGCAGTACTTC.

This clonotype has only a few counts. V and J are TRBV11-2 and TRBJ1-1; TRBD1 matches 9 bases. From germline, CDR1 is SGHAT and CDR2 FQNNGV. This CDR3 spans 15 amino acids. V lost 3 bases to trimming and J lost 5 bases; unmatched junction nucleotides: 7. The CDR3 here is CASSFGTGSQTEAFF. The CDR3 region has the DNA TGTGCCAGCAGCTTTGGGACAGGGTCTCAAACTGAAGCTTTCTTT.

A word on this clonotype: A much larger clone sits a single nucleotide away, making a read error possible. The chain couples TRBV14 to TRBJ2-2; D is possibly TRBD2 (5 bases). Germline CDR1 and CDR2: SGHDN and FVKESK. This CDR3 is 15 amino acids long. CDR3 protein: CAGSRGLQNTGELFF. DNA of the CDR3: TGTGCCGGCAGCCGAGGGCTGCAAAACACCGGGGAGCTGTTTTTT.

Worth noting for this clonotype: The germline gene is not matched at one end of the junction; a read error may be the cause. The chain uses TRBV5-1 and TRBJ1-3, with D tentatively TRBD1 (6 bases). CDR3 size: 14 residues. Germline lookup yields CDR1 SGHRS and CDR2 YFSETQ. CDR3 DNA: TGCGTCAGCAACTTAGCAGGGGCTGGAAACACCATATATTTT. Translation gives CVSNLAGAGNTIYF.

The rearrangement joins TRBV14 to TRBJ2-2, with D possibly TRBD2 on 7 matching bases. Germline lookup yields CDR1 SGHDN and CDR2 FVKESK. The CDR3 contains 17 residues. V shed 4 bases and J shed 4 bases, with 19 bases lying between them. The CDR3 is CASSRSIGGGLTGELFF. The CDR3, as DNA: TGTGCCAGCAGCCGGAGTATTGGGGGGGGGCTCACCGGGGAGCTGTTTTTT.

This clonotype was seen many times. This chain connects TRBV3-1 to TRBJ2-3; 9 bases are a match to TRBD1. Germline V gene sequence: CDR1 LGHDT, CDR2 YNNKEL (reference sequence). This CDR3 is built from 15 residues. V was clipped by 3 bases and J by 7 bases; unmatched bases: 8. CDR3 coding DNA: TGTGCCAGCAGCCAGACCCCGGGACAGGGTCATACGCAGTATTTT. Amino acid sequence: CASSQTPGQGHTQYF.

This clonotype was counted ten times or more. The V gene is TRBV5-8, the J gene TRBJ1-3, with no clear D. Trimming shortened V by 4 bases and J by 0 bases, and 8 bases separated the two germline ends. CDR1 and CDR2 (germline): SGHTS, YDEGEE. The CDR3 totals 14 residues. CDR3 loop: CASSAYPSGNTIYF. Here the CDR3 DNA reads TGTGCCAGCAGCGCGTACCCCTCTGGAAACACCATATATTTT.

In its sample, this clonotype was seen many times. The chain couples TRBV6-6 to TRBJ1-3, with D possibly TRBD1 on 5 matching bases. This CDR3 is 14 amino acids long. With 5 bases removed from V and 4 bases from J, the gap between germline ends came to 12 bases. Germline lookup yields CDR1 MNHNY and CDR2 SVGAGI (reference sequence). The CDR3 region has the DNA TGTGCCAGCAGTCAAGATCGGGGGGGAAACACCATATATTTT. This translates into CASSQDRGGNTIYF.

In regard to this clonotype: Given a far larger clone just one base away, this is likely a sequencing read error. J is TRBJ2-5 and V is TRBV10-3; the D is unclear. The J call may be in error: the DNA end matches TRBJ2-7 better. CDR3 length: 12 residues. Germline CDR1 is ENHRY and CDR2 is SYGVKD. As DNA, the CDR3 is TGTGCCATCAGTACCCACGCCTACGAGCAGTACTTC. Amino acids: CAISTHAYEQYF.

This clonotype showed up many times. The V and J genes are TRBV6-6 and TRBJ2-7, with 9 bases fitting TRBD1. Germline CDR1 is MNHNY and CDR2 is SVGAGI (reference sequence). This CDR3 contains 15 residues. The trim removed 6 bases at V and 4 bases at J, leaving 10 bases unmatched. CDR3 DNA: TGTGCCAGCAGCCTTGGGACAGGGTTTCGGTACGAGCAGTACTTC. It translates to CASSLGTGFRYEQYF.

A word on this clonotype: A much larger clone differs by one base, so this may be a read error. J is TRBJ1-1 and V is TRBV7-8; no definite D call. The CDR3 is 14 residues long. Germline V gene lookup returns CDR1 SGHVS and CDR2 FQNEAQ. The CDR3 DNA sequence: TGTGCCAGCGGCTTAACACAGCTGAACACTGAAGCTTTCTTT. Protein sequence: CASGLTQLNTEAFF. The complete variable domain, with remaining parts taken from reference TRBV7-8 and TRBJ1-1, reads GAGVSQSPRYKVAKRGQDVALRCDPISGHVSLFWYQQALGQGPEFLTYFQNEAQLDKSGLPSDRFFAERPEGSVSTLKIQRTQQEDSAVYLCASGLTQLNTEAFFGQGTRLTVV.

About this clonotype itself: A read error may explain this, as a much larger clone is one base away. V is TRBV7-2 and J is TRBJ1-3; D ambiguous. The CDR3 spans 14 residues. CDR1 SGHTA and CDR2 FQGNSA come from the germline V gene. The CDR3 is CASNLRSSGNTIYF. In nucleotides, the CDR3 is TGTGCCAGCAACTTAAGGAGCTCTGGAAACACCATATATTTT.

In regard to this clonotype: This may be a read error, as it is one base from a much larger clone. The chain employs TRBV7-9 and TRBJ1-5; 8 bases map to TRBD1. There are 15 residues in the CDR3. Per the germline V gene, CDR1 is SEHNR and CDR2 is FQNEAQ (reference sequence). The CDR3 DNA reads TGTGTCAGCAGCTTAGACAGGGGAGGCAATCAGCCCCAGCATTTT. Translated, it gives CVSSLDRGGNQPQHF. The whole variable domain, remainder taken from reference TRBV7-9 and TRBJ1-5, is DTGVSQNPRHKITKRGQNVTFRCDPISEHNRLYWYRQTLGQGPEFLTYFQNEAQLEKSRLLSDRFSAERPKGSFSTLEIQRTEQGDSAMYLCVSSLDRGGNQPQHFGDGTRLSIL.

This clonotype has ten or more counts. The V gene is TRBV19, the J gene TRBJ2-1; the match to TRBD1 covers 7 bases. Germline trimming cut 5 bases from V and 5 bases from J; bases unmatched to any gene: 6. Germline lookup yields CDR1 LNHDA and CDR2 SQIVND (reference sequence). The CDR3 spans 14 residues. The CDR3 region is CASSLTGTDNEQFF. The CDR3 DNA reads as TGTGCCAGTAGTCTTACCGGGACAGACAATGAGCAGTTCTTC. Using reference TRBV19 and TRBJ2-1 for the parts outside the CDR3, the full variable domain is DGGITQSPKYLFRKEGQNVTLSCEQNLNHDAMYWYRQDPGQGLRLIYYSQIVNDFQKGDIAEGYSVSREKKESFPLTVTSAQKNPTAFYLCASSLTGTDNEQFFGPGTRLTVL.

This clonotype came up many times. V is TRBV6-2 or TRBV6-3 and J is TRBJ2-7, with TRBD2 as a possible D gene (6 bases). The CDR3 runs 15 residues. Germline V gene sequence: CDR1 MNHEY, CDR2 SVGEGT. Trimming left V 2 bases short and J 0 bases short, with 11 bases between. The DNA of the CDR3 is TGTGCCAGCAGTTACGTAACGGGGGACTCCTACGAGCAGTACTTC. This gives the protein CASSYVTGDSYEQYF.

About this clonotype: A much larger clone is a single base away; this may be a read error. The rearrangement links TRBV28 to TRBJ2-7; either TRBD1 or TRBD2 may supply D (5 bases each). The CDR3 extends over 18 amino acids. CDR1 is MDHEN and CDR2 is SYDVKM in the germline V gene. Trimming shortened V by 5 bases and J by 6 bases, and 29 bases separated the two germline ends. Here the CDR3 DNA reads TGTGCCAGCAGTACTCCGGGACGGGGTGATGGAGCGGTCATCGAGCAGTACTTC. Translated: CASSTPGRGDGAVIEQYF.

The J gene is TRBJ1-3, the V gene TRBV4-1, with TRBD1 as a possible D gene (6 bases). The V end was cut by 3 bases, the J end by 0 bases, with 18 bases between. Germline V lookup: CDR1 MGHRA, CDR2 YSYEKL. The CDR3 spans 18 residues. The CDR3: CASSQPGRRRGSGNTIYF. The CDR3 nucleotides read TGCGCCAGCAGCCAGCCAGGACGTCGCAGGGGCTCTGGAAACACCATATATTTT.

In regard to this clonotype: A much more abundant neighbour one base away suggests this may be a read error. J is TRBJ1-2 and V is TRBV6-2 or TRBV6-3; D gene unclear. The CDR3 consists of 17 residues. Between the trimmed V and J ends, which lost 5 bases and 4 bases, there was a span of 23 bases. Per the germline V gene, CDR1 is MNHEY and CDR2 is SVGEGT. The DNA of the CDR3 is TGTGCCAGCAGTCAGCCGGCCTGCATCGGAAAGACCTATGGCTACACCTTC. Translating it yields CASSQPACIGKTYGYTF.

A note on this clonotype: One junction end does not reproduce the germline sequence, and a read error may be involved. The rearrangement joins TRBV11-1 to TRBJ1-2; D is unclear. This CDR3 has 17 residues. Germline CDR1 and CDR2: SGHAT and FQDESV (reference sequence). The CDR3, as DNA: TGTGCCAGCAGCGTGAGTTGTAAGGCTGGAAAGACCTATGGCTGCACCTTC. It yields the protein CASSVSCKAGKTYGCTF.

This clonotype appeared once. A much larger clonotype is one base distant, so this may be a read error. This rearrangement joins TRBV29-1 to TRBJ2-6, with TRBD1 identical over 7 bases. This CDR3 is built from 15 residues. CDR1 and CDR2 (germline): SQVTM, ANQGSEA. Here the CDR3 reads CSAPGQCSGANVPTF. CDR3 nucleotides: TGCAGCGCCCCGGGACAGTGCTCTGGGGCCAACGTCCCGACTTTC. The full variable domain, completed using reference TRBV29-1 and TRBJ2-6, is SAVISQKPSRDICQRGTSLTIQCQVDSQVTMMFWYRQQPGQSLTLIATANQGSEATYESGFVIDKFPISRPNLTFSTLTVSNMSPEDSSIYLCSAPGQCSGANVPTFGAGSRLTVL.

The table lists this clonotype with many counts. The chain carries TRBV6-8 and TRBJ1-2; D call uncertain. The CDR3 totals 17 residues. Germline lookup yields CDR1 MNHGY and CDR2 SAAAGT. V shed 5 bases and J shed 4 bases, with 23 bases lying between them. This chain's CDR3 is CASSAAERSRKTYGYTF. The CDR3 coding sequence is TGTGCCAGCAGTGCAGCGGAACGCTCTAGAAAGACCTATGGCTACACCTTC.

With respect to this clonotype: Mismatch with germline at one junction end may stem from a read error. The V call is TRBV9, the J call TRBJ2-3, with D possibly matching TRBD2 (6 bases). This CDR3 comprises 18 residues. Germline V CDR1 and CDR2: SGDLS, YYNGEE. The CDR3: CASGVQRSGQGRSDTQYF. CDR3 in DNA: TGTGCCAGCGGCGTCCAAAGGTCCGGACAAGGGAGGTCAGATACGCAGTATTTT.

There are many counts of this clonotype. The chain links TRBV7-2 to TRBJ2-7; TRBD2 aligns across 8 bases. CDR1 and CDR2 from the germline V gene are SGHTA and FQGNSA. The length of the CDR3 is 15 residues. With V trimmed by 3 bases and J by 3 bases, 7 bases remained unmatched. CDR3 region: CASSLPPSGSYEQYF. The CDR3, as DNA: TGTGCCAGCAGCTTGCCCCCGAGCGGGAGCTACGAGCAGTACTTC.

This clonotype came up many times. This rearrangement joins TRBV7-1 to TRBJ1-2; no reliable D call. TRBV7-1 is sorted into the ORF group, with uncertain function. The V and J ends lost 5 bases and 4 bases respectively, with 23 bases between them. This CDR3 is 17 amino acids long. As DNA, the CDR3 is TGTGCCAGCAGCCTGTTGCATCACGAGGGAAAGACCTATGGCTACACCTTC. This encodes CASSLLHHEGKTYGYTF.

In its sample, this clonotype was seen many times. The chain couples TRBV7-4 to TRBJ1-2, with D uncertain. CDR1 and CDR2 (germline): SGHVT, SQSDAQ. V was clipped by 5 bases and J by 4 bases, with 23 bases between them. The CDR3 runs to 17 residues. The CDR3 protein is CASSHKCSARKTYGYTF. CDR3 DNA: TGTGCCAGCAGCCACAAGTGTTCAGCTCGAAAGACCTATGGCTACACCTTC.

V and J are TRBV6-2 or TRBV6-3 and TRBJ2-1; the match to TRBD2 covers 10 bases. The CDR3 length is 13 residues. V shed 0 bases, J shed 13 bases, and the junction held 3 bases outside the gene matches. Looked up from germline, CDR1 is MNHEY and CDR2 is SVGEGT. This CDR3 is CASSYSSGRAQFF. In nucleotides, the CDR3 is TGTGCCAGCAGTTACTCGAGCGGGAGGGCCCAGTTCTTC.

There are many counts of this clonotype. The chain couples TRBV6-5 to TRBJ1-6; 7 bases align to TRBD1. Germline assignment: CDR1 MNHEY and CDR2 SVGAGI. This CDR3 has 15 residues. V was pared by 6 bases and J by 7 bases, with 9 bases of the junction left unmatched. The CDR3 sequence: CASRKEGARNSPLHF. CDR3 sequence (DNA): TGTGCCAGCAGAAAAGAGGGGGCGAGAAATTCACCCCTCCACTTT.

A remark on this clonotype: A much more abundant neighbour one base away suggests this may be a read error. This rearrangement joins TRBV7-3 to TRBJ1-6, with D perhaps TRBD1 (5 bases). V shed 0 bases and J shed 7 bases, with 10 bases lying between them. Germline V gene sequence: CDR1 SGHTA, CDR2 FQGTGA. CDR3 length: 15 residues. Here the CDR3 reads CASSLTEGNNSPLHF. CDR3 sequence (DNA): TGTGCCAGCAGCTTAACGGAGGGGAACAATTCACCCCTCCACTTT.

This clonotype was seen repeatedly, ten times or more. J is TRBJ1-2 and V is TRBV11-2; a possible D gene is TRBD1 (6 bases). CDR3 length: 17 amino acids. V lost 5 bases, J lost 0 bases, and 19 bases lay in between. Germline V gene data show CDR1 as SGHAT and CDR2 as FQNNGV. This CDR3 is CASSRDIPPHSNYGYTF. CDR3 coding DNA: TGTGCCAGCAGCCGGGACATCCCTCCTCACTCTAACTATGGCTACACCTTC. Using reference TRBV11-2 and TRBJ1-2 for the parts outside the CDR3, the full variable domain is EAGVAQSPRYKIIEKRQSVAFWCNPISGHATLYWYQQILGQGPKLLIQFQNNGVVDDSQLPKDRFSAERLKGVDSTLKIQPAKLEDSAVYLCASSRDIPPHSNYGYTFGSGTRLTVV.